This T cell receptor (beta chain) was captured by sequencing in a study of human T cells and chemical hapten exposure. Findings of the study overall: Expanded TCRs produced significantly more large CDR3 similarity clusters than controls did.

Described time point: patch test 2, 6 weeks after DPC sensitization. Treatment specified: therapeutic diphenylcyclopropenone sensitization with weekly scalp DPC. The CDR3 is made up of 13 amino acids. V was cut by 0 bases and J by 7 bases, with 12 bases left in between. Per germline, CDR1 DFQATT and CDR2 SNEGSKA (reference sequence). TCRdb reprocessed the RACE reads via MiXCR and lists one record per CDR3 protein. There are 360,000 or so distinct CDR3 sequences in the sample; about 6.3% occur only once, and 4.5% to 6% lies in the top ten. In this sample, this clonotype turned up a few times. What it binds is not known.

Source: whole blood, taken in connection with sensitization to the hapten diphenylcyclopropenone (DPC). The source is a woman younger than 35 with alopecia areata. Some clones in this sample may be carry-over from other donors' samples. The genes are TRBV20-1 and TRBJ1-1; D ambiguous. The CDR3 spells CSARDPQLLEAFF. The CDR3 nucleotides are TGCAGTGCTAGAGATCCACAGCTCCTTGAAGCTTTCTTT.